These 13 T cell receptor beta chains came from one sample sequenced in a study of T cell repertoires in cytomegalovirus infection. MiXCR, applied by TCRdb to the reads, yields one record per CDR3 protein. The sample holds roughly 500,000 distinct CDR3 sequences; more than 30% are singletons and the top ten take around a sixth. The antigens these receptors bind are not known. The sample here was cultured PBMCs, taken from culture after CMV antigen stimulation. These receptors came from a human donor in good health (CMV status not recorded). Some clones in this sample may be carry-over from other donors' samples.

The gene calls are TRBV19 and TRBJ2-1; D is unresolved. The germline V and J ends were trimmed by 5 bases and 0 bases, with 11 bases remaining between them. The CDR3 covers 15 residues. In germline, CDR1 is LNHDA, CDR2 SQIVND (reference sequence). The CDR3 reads CASSGLLRSYNEQFF. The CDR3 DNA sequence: TGTGCCAGTAGTGGGCTCCTCCGCTCCTACAATGAGCAGTTCTTC.

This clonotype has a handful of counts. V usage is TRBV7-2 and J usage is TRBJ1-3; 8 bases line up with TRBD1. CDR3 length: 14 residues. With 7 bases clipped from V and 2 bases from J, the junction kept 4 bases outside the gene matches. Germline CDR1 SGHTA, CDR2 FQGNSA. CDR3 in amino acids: CASTPDRAGNTIYF. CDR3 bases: TGTGCCAGCACCCCGGACAGGGCTGGAAACACCATATATTTT. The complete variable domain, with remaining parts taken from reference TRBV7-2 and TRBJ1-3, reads GAGVSQSPSNKVTEKGKDVELRCDPISGHTALYWYRQSLGQGLEFLIYFQGNSAPDKSGLPSDRFSAERTGGSVSTLTIQRTQQEDSAVYLCASTPDRAGNTIYFGEGSWLTVV.

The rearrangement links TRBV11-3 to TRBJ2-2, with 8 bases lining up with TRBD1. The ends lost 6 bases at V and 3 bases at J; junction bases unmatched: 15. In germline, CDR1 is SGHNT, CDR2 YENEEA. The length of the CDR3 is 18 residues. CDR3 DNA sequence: TGTGCCAGCAGGACGATCGGGGCGACAGGGGTGGACACCGGGGAGCTGTTTTTT. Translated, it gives CASRTIGATGVDTGELFF. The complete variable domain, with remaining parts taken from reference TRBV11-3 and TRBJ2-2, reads EAGVVQSPRYKIIEKKQPVAFWCNPISGHNTLYWYLQNLGQGPELLIRYENEEAVDDSQLPKDRFSAERLKGVDSTLKIQPAELGDSAVYLCASRTIGATGVDTGELFFGEGSRLTVL.

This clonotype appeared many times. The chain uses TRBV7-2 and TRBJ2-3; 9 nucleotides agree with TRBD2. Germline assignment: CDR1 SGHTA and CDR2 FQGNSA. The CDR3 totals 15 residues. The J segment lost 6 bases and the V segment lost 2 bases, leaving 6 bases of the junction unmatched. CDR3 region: CASSLRGGRADTQYF. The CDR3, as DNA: TGTGCCAGCAGCTTAAGGGGCGGGAGGGCGGATACGCAGTATTTT.

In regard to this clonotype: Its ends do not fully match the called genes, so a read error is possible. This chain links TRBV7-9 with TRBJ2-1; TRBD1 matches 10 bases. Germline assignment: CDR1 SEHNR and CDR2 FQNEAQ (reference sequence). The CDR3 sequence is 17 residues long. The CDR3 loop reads CANSLGGGGTGANEQFF. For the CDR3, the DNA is TGTGCCAACAGCTTAGGGGGGGGCGGGACAGGGGCCAATGAGCAGTTCTTC.

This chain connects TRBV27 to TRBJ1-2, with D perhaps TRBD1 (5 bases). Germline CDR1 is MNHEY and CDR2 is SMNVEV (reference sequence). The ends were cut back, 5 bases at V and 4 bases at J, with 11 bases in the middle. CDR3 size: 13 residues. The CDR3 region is CASSPLGPYGYTF. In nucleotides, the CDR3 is TGTGCCAGCAGTCCCCTGGGGCCCTATGGCTACACCTTC.

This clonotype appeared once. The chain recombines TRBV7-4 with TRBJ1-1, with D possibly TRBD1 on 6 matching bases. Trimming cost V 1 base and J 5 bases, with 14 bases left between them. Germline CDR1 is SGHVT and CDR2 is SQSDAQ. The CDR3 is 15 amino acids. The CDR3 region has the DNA TGTGCCAGCAGCTTAGATGGGGGGGCAGGAACTGAAGCTTTCTTT. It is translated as CASSLDGGAGTEAFF.

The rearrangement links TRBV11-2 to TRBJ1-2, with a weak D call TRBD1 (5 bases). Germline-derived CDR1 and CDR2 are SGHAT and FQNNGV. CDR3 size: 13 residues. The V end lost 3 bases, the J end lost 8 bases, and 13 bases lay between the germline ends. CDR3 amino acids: CASSFYGTRGYTF. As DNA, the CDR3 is TGTGCCAGCAGCTTTTACGGGACGAGGGGCTACACCTTC.

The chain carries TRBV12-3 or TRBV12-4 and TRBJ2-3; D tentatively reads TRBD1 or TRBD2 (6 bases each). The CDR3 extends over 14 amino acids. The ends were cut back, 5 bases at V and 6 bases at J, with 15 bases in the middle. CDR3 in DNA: TGTGCCAGCAGTAGCCCGGGGGCGGTGGATACGCAGTATTTT. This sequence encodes CASSSPGAVDTQYF.

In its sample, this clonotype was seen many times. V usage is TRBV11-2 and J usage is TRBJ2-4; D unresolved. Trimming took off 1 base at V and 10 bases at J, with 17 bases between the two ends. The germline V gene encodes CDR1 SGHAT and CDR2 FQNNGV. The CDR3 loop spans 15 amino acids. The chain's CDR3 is CASSLAPGTQGIQYF. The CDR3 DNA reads TGTGCCAGCAGCTTAGCCCCCGGTACTCAAGGGATTCAGTACTTC.

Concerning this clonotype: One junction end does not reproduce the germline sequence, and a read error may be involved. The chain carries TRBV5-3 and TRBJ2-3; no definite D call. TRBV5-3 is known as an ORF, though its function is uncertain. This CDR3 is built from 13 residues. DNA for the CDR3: TGTGCCAGCAGCTTGGATTTCGGAGATACGCAGTATTTT. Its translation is CASSLDFGDTQYF.

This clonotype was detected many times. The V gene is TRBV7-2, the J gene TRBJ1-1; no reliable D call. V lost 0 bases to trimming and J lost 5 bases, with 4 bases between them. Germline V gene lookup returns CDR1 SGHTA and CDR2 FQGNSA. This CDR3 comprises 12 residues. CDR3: CASSLAWTEAFF. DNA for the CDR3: TGTGCCAGCAGCTTAGCGTGGACTGAAGCTTTCTTT. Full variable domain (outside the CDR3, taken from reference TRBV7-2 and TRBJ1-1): GAGVSQSPSNKVTEKGKDVELRCDPISGHTALYWYRQSLGQGLEFLIYFQGNSAPDKSGLPSDRFSAERTGGSVSTLTIQRTQQEDSAVYLCASSLAWTEAFFGQGTRLTVV.

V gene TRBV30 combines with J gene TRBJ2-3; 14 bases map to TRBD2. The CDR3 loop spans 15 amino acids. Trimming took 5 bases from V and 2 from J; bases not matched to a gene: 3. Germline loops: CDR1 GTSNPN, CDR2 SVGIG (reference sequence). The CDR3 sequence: CAWGTSGSVTDTQYF. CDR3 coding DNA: TGTGCCTGGGGGACTAGCGGGAGTGTCACAGATACGCAGTATTTT. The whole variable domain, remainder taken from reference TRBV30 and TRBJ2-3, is SQTIHQWPATLVQPVGSPLSLECTVEGTSNPNLYWYRQAAGRGLQLLFYSVGIGQISSEVPQNLSASRPQDRQFILSSKKLLLSDSGFYLCAWGTSGSVTDTQYFGPGTRLTVL.